The 3 T cell receptor beta chains below were found in one sample sequenced in a study of T cells in Graves' hyperthyroidism and ophthalmopathy. TCR beta CDR3 regions were amplified from RNA. Primed by the HTBI set, a first-round RT-PCR was run on the TCR CDR3. TCRdb re-derived calls from the multiplex PCR reads in MiXCR, one entry per CDR3 protein. The sample consists of around 270,000 distinct CDR3 sequences, around 20% of them appearing once. The specimen was blood. Receptors originate from a man aged 50 to 59 with Graves' ophthalmopathy.

This clonotype turned up a few times. The chain links TRBV24-1 to TRBJ1-1; D perhaps matches TRBD1 (5 bases). V lost 12 bases and J lost 0, with 13 bases in between. CDR1 is KGHDR and CDR2 is SFDVKD in the germline V gene. The length of the CDR3 is 13 residues. CDR3 DNA: TGTGCCGCTCGGGACCGTATGAACACTGAAGCTTTCTTT. It is translated as CAARDRMNTEAFF.

The CDR3 DNA is TGTGCCAGCAGAAGACTTAACAGGGGAGGGGTGAAAGCTTTCTTT. The encoded protein is CASRRLNRGGVKAFF. The chain couples TRBV12-3 or TRBV12-4 to TRBJ1-1; TRBD1 matches 7 bases. The junction had 16 bases not matched to a gene; V was cut back by 6 bases and J by 9 bases. This CDR3 comprises 15 residues.

This clonotype occurred a few times. The rearrangement links TRBV7-2 to TRBJ1-6; 10 bases are shared with TRBD1. The CDR3 sequence is 17 residues long. The germline CDR1 and CDR2 sequences are SGHTA and FQGNSA. After removal of 5 bases from V and 9 bases from J, the junction contained 13 bases not matched to a gene. The CDR3 nucleotides are TGTGCCAGCAGCCTGTCCCGGGACAGGGGAGCATTTTCACCCCTCCACTTT. It translates to CASSLSRDRGAFSPLHF.